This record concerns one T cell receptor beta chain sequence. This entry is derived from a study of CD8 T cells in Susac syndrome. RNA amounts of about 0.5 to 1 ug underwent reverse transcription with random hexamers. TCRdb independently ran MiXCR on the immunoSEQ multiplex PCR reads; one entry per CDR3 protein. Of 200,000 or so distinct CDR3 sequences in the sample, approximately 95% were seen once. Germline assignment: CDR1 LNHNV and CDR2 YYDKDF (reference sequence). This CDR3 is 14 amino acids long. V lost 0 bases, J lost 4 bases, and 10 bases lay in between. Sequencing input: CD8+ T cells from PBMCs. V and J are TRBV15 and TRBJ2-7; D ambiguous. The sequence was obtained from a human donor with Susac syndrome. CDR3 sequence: CATSRDRTHYEQYF. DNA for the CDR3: TGTGCCACCAGCAGAGATAGGACCCATTACGAGCAGTACTTC.